The 29 T cell receptor beta chains below come from one sample, sequenced in a study of blood T cell repertoires in COVID-19. TCRdb keeps only in-frame clones here, not all; method: immunoSEQ multiplex PCR. Seen here are approximately 230,000 clones, about nine tenths observed once, and the top ten hold roughly 6.3%. Sequenced material: PBMCs or T cells enriched from blood (not recorded which). The receptor source for this set is a woman aged 25 to 39 with acute COVID-19.

The chain combines TRBV18 with TRBJ2-1; 8 nucleotides agree with TRBD2. V was clipped by 5 bases and J by 7 bases; unmatched bases: 10. CDR1 KGHSH and CDR2 LQKENI come from the germline V gene. CDR3 length: 15 residues. The CDR3 spells CASSAAGEGSNEQFF. The CDR3 coding sequence is TGTGCCAGCTCAGCAGCGGGAGAAGGGTCAAATGAGCAGTTCTTC.

The chain joins TRBV11-3 to TRBJ2-2; D unresolved. The V end was cut by 6 bases, the J end by 4 bases, with 12 bases between. This CDR3 region has 14 residues. The V gene's germline CDR1 is SGHNT and CDR2 YENEEA. The CDR3 sequence: CASRSIRGTGELFF. For the CDR3, the DNA is TGTGCCAGCAGGTCAATAAGAGGCACCGGGGAGCTGTTTTTT.

V usage is TRBV19 and J usage is TRBJ2-5; 7 bases align to TRBD2. The CDR3 sequence is 13 residues long. The germline CDR1 and CDR2 sequences are LNHDA and SQIVND (reference sequence). After removal of 3 bases from V and 9 bases from J, the junction contained 7 bases not matched to a gene. DNA for the CDR3: TGTGCCAGTAGTATGGGGCTGCGGGGGTCCCAGTACTTC. It translates to CASSMGLRGSQYF.

The chain has TRBV5-5 and TRBJ2-1; D is uncertain. From germline, CDR1 is SGHKS and CDR2 YYEKEE (reference sequence). V was shortened by 0 bases and J by 7 bases, with 5 bases between the two germline ends. The CDR3 runs to 12 residues. The CDR3 region is CASSLAFNEQFF. The CDR3 DNA sequence: TGTGCCAGCAGCTTGGCCTTTAATGAGCAGTTCTTC.

The chain is built from TRBV24-1 and TRBJ1-2; 9 nucleotides align to TRBD1. V lost 2 bases, J lost 8 bases, and 11 bases stayed unmatched. The CDR3 runs to 16 residues. Germline loops: CDR1 KGHDR, CDR2 SFDVKD. The CDR3 region is CATSDSLRDRVEGYTF. For the CDR3, the DNA is TGTGCCACCAGTGATTCACTCCGGGACAGGGTAGAAGGCTACACCTTC.

The chain links TRBV11-2 to TRBJ1-6, with D perhaps matching TRBD1 (5 bases). The V gene lost 2 bases and the J gene lost 7 bases, with 12 bases spanning the gap. CDR1 and CDR2 (germline): SGHAT, FQNNGV. This CDR3 is built from 15 residues. The CDR3 region is CASSLNPGLNSPLHF. CDR3 bases: TGTGCCAGCAGCTTAAATCCAGGGCTGAATTCACCCCTCCACTTT. Together with reference TRBV11-2 and TRBJ1-6, the CDR3 gives the full variable domain: EAGVAQSPRYKIIEKRQSVAFWCNPISGHATLYWYQQILGQGPKLLIQFQNNGVVDDSQLPKDRFSAERLKGVDSTLKIQPAKLEDSAVYLCASSLNPGLNSPLHFGNGTRLTVT.

The V and J genes are TRBV7-9 and TRBJ1-5; D not resolved. Trimming removed 1 base at V and 3 bases at J, with 13 bases between. CDR3 size: 16 residues. The germline CDR1 and CDR2 sequences are SEHNR and FQNEAQ (reference sequence). The CDR3 coding sequence is TGTGCCAGCAGCTTAGTGGGCGGGGATCACAATCAGCCCCAGCATTTT. Translated, it gives CASSLVGGDHNQPQHF.

This sequence joins TRBV6-5 and TRBJ1-2, with 9 bases aligning to TRBD1. Germline CDR1 is MNHEY and CDR2 is SVGAGI. V lost 6 bases and J lost 8; bases outside the gene matches: 7. The CDR3 sequence is 13 residues long. The CDR3 sequence: CASSQTGGKGYTF. The DNA for the CDR3 is TGTGCCAGCAGCCAAACAGGGGGCAAAGGCTACACCTTC.

This chain joins TRBV2 and TRBJ2-7, with D unresolved. Trimming pared 7 bases from V and 1 base from J, leaving 5 bases between. The length of the CDR3 is 11 residues. CDR1 and CDR2 from the germline V gene are SNHLY and FYNNEI. The CDR3 loop reads CASTTSYEQYF. In nucleotides, the CDR3 is TGTGCCAGCACCACTTCCTACGAGCAGTACTTC.

J is TRBJ1-1 and V is TRBV5-8; 7 bases are a match to TRBD1. Germline V lookup: CDR1 SGHTS, CDR2 YDEGEE. V lost 6 bases, J lost 5 bases, and 7 bases stayed unmatched. The CDR3 consists of 13 residues. The CDR3 loop is CASKQGIRTEAFF. The CDR3 coding sequence is TGTGCCAGCAAACAGGGGATAAGGACTGAAGCTTTCTTT.

In this sample, this clone turned up a few times. The chain couples TRBV7-3 to TRBJ1-4; 9 bases are shared with TRBD1. The germline V gene has CDR1 SGHTA and CDR2 FQGTGA. This CDR3 comprises 16 residues. V shed 5 bases and J 4 bases; nucleotides not matched to a gene: 8. Here the CDR3 reads CASSPIRQGGNEKLFF. The CDR3 DNA sequence: TGTGCCAGCAGCCCAATCCGACAGGGGGGTAATGAAAAACTGTTTTTT.

This rearrangement joins TRBV18 to TRBJ2-5, with TRBD1 identical over 8 bases. J gave up 4 bases and V 5 bases, and 9 bases lay outside the gene matches. The CDR3 spans 15 residues. Per germline, CDR1 KGHSH and CDR2 LQKENI. CDR3 nucleotide sequence: TGTGCCAGCTCAAACCGACAGGGGCTGCCAGAGACCCAGTACTTC. This codes for CASSNRQGLPETQYF. The full variable domain, rest sourced from reference TRBV18 and TRBJ2-5, is NAGVMQNPRHLVRRRGQEARLRCSPMKGHSHVYWYRQLPEEGLKFMVYLQKENIIDESGMPKERFSAEFPKEGPSILRIQQVVRGDSAAYFCASSNRQGLPETQYFGPGTRLLVL.

This chain connects TRBV4-1 to TRBJ2-3, with TRBD2 identical over 8 bases. Per germline, CDR1 MGHRA and CDR2 YSYEKL. This CDR3 contains 17 residues. The junction had 6 bases not matched to a gene; V was cut back by 1 base and J by 0 bases. As DNA, the CDR3 is TGCGCCAGCAGCCAAGTCGAGACTAGCGTTAGCACAGATACGCAGTATTTT. This encodes CASSQVETSVSTDTQYF.

The chain carries TRBV29-1 and TRBJ1-1, with 11 bases fitting TRBD1. CDR3 length: 16 amino acids. V shed 7 bases and J 0 bases; nucleotides not matched to a gene: 10. Germline V CDR1 and CDR2: SQVTM, ANQGSEA. The CDR3 loop reads CSATGTGGIMNTEAFF. DNA for the CDR3: TGCAGCGCCACCGGGACAGGGGGAATTATGAACACTGAAGCTTTCTTT.

The chain uses TRBV18 and TRBJ2-5; D is perhaps TRBD1 (5 bases). Germline CDR1 KGHSH, CDR2 LQKENI. The CDR3 has 14 residues. V gave up 5 bases and J gave up 2 bases, with 12 bases separating them. The CDR3 spells CASSSTTEQETQYF. The CDR3 coding sequence is TGTGCCAGCTCATCCACGACAGAACAAGAGACCCAGTACTTC. Using reference TRBV18 and TRBJ2-5 for the parts outside the CDR3, the full variable domain is NAGVMQNPRHLVRRRGQEARLRCSPMKGHSHVYWYRQLPEEGLKFMVYLQKENIIDESGMPKERFSAEFPKEGPSILRIQQVVRGDSAAYFCASSSTTEQETQYFGPGTRLLVL.

V usage is TRBV24-1 and J usage is TRBJ2-3, with TRBD2 matching 16 bases. The CDR3 totals 18 residues. CDR1 is KGHDR, CDR2 SFDVKD, per germline. Trimming at V came to 3 bases and at J to 4 bases, leaving 6 bases not matched to a gene. This chain's CDR3 is CATSDQGTSGRGADTQYF. In DNA, the CDR3 is TGTGCCACCAGTGATCAAGGGACTAGCGGGAGGGGCGCAGATACGCAGTATTTT.

Details on this clone: Other DNA sequences in this specimen translate into the identical CDR3. The genes are TRBV9 and TRBJ1-5; D may be TRBD1 (5 bases). The CDR3 extends over 15 amino acids. Germline CDR1 is SGDLS and CDR2 is YYNGEE. V was pared by 3 bases and J by 1 base, with 11 bases between. The CDR3 protein is CASSAAGGSNQPQHF. The CDR3, as DNA: TGTGCCAGCAGCGCGGCCGGGGGAAGCAATCAGCCCCAGCATTTT.

This chain joins TRBV7-9 and TRBJ2-3, with a possible D match to TRBD2 (5 bases). The CDR3 runs to 14 residues. V was clipped by 3 bases and J by 4 bases, with 11 bases between them. Germline CDR1 SEHNR, CDR2 FQNEAQ (reference sequence). CDR3 nucleotide sequence: TGTGCCAGCAGCTTTTCTAGCTCCCCAGATACGCAGTATTTT. This codes for CASSFSSSPDTQYF.

This rearrangement joins TRBV5-6 to TRBJ2-1; 7 nucleotides line up with TRBD1. Per the germline V gene, CDR1 is SGHDT and CDR2 is YYEEEE. V lost 0 bases to trimming and J lost 10 bases; unmatched junction nucleotides: 7. The CDR3 contains 14 residues. In DNA form, the CDR3 reads TGTGCCAGCAGCTTGGGGGGACAGTCCCTCGAGCAGTTCTTC. Protein product: CASSLGGQSLEQFF.

V gene TRBV19 combines with J gene TRBJ2-3, with 10 bases aligning to TRBD2. The CDR3 spans 16 residues. Germline V gene sequence: CDR1 LNHDA, CDR2 SQIVND (reference sequence). Trimming removed 4 bases from V and 2 bases from J; junction bases left unmatched: 6. The CDR3 sequence is CASSTRTSGYTDTQYF. The CDR3, as DNA: TGTGCCAGTAGTACCCGGACTAGCGGATACACAGATACGCAGTATTTT.

This chain connects TRBV7-9 to TRBJ1-6; tentative D call: TRBD1 (5 bases). This CDR3 region has 15 residues. CDR1 is SEHNR, CDR2 FQNEAQ, per germline (reference sequence). V lost 3 bases, J lost 10 bases, and 16 bases lay in between. The CDR3, as DNA: TGTGCCAGCAGCTTCTCGGGGAGCCGGGGGTCACCCCTCCACTTT. Its protein is CASSFSGSRGSPLHF.

The chain has TRBV19 and TRBJ2-1; 7 bases line up with TRBD2. This CDR3 region has 21 residues. CDR1 and CDR2 from the germline V gene are LNHDA and SQIVND (reference sequence). After removal of 5 bases from V and 3 bases from J, the junction contained 25 bases not matched to a gene. The CDR3 sequence: CASSAQYTSVFRLADYNEQFF. CDR3 sequence (DNA): TGTGCCAGTAGTGCCCAATATACGTCGGTCTTCCGACTAGCAGACTACAATGAGCAGTTCTTC.

This clone was recorded a few times. This chain links TRBV7-2 with TRBJ2-3, with TRBD2 matching 7 bases. Germline V lookup: CDR1 SGHTA, CDR2 FQGNSA. The V gene end was trimmed by 1 base and the J gene end by 3 bases; junction bases not matched to a gene: 4. CDR3 size: 15 residues. This CDR3 is CASSLGGSGTDTQYF. The CDR3 coding sequence is TGTGCCAGCAGCTTAGGCGGGAGTGGGACAGATACGCAGTATTTT.

V usage is TRBV3-1 (or the pseudogene TRBV3-2) and J usage is TRBJ2-3, with 10 positions matching TRBD2. Germline V gives CDR1 LGHDT, CDR2 YNNKEL (reference sequence). Unmatched junction bases numbered 5, after V lost 4 bases and J lost 4 bases. CDR3 length: 15 residues. The CDR3 region has the DNA TGTGCCAGCAGCCCCCCAGCGGGGGGGGCAGATACGCAGTATTTT. It yields the protein CASSPPAGGADTQYF.

This clone was seen a handful of times. This chain connects TRBV14 to TRBJ1-6, with unresolved D. The germline CDR1 and CDR2 sequences are SGHDN and FVKESK. V lost 1 base, J lost 7 bases, and 5 bases lay in between. The CDR3 runs 13 residues. CDR3 region: CASSQALNSPLHF. The CDR3 DNA reads TGTGCCAGCAGCCAAGCTCTCAATTCACCCCTCCACTTT.

The CDR3 DNA reads as TGTGCCAGCAGTCATACCGGGACAGGGCCCTATGGCTACACCTTC. Its protein product is CASSHTGTGPYGYTF. This chain connects TRBV11-2 to TRBJ1-2, with TRBD1 matching 9 bases. Germline values: CDR1 SGHAT, CDR2 FQNNGV. After removal of 6 bases from V and 4 bases from J, the junction contained 9 bases not matched to a gene. The CDR3 has 15 residues.

The chain links TRBV7-2 to TRBJ2-1; D may be TRBD1 (6 bases). Germline V lookup: CDR1 SGHTA, CDR2 FQGNSA. Trimming cost V 3 bases and J 6 bases, with 15 bases left between them. This CDR3 contains 15 residues. The CDR3 DNA is TGTGCCAGCAGCTTCGCTTGGACAGCGTCCAATGAGCAGTTCTTC. Amino acids: CASSFAWTASNEQFF. Combining the CDR3 with reference TRBV7-2 and TRBJ2-1 gives the whole variable domain GAGVSQSPSNKVTEKGKDVELRCDPISGHTALYWYRQSLGQGLEFLIYFQGNSAPDKSGLPSDRFSAERTGGSVSTLTIQRTQQEDSAVYLCASSFAWTASNEQFFGPGTRLTVL.

The chain uses TRBV18 and TRBJ2-7; 7 bases line up with TRBD1. J gave up 6 bases and V 3 bases, and 5 bases lay outside the gene matches. Germline V gives CDR1 KGHSH, CDR2 LQKENI. This CDR3 region has 13 residues. Here the CDR3 reads CASSPQDRSEQYF. The DNA of the CDR3 is TGTGCCAGCTCACCGCAGGACAGGTCCGAGCAGTACTTC.

This sequence joins TRBV9 and TRBJ2-7; 12 bases are shared with TRBD2. With 2 bases clipped from V and 1 base from J, the junction kept 4 bases outside the gene matches. Germline V gene sequence: CDR1 SGDLS, CDR2 YYNGEE. The CDR3 is 16 amino acids. Here the CDR3 reads CASSVGTSGLSYEQYF. The CDR3, as DNA: TGTGCCAGCAGCGTCGGGACTAGCGGGCTATCCTACGAGCAGTACTTC.